The entry below gives a single TCR beta chain sequence along with its context. The source of the sample is a study of regulatory T cells in long-lasting Graves disease. The CDR3 runs 14 residues. The ends were cut back, 6 bases at V and 5 bases at J, with 17 bases in the middle. CDR1 DFQATT and CDR2 SNEGSKA come from the germline V gene (reference sequence). Building of the TCR beta libraries involved iRepertoire HTBI primers and Arm-PCR of CDR3 regions. TCRdb re-analysed the multiplex PCR reads in MiXCR, keeping a single row per CDR3 protein. The repertoire consists of 400,000 to 550,000 distinct CDR3 sequences, with under 15% occurring once and the leading ten covering approximately 15%. Time point described: newly diagnosed GD, antithyroid drugs for less than 3 months. Making the TCR library involved RNA that had been extracted from PBMCs. A further study also used this sample, focusing on T cells in Graves' hyperthyroidism and ophthalmopathy. This second report adds: The definition of stable Graves' hyperthyroidism was no ophthalmopathy progression within 18 months. Most clonotypes expanded in the thyroid (above 0.001) were also present in blood.

This specimen was peripheral blood mononuclear cells (PBMCs), taken at new diagnosis, from a patient treated with antithyroid drugs. The clonotype originates from a woman aged 25 to 39 with Graves disease. The rearrangement uses TRBV20-1 and TRBJ1-3; D call uncertain. The CDR3 reads CSAMSPDGRNTIYF. The CDR3 DNA reads TGCAGTGCGATGTCTCCCGACGGGAGAAACACCATATATTTT.